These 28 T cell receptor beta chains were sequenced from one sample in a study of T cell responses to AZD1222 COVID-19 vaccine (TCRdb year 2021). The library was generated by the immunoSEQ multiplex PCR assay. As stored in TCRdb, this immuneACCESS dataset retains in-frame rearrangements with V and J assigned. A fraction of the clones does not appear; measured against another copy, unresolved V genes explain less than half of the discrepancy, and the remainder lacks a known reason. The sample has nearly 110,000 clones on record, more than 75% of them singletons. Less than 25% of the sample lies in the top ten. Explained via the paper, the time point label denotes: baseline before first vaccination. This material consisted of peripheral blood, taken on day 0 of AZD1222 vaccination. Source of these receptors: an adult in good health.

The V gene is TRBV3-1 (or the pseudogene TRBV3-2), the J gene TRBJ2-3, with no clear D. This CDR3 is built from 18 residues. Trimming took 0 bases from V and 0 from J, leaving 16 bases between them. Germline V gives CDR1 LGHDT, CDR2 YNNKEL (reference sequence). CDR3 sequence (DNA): TGTGCCAGCAGCCAAGATCTGGAACTTTTGTCTAGCACAGATACGCAGTATTTT. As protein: CASSQDLELLSSTDTQYF.

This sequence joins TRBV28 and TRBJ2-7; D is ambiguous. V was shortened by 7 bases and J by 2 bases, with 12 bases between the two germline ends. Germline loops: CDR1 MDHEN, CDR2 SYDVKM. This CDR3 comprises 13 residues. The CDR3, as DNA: TGTGCCAGCACCCCCGGGCCTCCCTACGAGCAGTACTTC. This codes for CASTPGPPYEQYF.

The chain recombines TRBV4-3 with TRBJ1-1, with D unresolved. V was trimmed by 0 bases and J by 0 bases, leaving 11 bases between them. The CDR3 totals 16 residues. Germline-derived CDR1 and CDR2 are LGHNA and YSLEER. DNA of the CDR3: TGCGCCAGCAGCCAAGAATTAGGGCAGTTGAACACTGAAGCTTTCTTT. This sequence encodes CASSQELGQLNTEAFF.

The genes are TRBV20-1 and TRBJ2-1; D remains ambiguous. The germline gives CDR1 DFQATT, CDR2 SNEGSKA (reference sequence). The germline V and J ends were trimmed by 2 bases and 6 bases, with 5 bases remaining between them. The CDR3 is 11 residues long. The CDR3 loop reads CSARMVNEQFF. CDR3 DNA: TGCAGTGCTAGAATGGTCAATGAGCAGTTCTTC.

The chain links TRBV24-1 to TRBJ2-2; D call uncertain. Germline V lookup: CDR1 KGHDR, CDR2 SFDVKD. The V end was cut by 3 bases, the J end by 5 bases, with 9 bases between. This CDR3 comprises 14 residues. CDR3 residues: CATSDPGWTGELFF. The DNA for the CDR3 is TGTGCCACCAGTGATCCAGGTTGGACCGGGGAGCTGTTTTTT.

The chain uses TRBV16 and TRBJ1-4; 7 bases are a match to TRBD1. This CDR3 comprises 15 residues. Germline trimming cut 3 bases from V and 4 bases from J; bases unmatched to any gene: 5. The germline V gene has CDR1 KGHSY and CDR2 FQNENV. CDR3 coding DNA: TGTGCCAGCAGCCACGTCGGGACAGTTAATGAAAAACTGTTTTTT. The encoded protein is CASSHVGTVNEKLFF.

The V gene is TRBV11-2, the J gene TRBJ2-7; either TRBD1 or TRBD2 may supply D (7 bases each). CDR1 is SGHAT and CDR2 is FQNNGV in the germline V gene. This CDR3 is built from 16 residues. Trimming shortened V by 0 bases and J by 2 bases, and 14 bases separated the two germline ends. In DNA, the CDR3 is TGTGCCAGCAGCTTAGATCTGGCAGGGGGGGCCTACGAGCAGTACTTC. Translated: CASSLDLAGGAYEQYF. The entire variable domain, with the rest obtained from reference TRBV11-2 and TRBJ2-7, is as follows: EAGVAQSPRYKIIEKRQSVAFWCNPISGHATLYWYQQILGQGPKLLIQFQNNGVVDDSQLPKDRFSAERLKGVDSTLKIQPAKLEDSAVYLCASSLDLAGGAYEQYFGPGTRLTVT.

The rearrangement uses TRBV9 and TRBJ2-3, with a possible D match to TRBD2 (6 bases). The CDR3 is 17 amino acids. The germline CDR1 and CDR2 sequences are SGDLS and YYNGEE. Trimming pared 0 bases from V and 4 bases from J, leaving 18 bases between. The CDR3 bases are TGTGCCAGCAGCGTAGGGGGGACTGTACCGGGCGCAGATACGCAGTATTTT. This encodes CASSVGGTVPGADTQYF.

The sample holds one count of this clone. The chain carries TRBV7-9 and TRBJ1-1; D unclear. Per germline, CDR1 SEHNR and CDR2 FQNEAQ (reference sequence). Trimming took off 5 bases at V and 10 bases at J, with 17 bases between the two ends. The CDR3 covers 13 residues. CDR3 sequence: CASSPGFPPRAFF. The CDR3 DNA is TGTGCCAGCAGCCCCGGCTTTCCTCCCCGAGCTTTCTTT.

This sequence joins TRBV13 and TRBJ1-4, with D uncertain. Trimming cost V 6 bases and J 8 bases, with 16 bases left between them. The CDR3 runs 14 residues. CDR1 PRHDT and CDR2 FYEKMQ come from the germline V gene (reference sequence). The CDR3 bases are TGTGCCAGCAGACCCTGGGTAGGCGGAGAAAAACTGTTTTTT. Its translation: CASRPWVGGEKLFF.

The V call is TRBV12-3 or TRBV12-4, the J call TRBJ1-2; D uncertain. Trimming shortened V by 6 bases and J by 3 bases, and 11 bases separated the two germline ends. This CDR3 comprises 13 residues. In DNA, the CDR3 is TGTGCCAGCAGGCCAGAGGTGGACTATGGCTACACCTTC. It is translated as CASRPEVDYGYTF.

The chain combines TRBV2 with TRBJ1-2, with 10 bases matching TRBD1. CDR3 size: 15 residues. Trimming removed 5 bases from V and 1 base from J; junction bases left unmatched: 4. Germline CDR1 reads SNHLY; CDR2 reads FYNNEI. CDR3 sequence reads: CASSLGQGGNYGYTF. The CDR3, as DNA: TGTGCCAGCAGTCTCGGACAGGGGGGTAACTATGGCTACACCTTC.

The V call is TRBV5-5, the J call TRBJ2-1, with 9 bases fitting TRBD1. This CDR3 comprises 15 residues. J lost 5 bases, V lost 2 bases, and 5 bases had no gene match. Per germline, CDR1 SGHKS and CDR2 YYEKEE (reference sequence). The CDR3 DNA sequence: TGTGCCAGCAGCTTACTTGGGACAGGGAACAATGAGCAGTTCTTC. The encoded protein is CASSLLGTGNNEQFF. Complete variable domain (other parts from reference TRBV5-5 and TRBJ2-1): DAGVTQSPTHLIKTRGQQVTLRCSPISGHKSVSWYQQVLGQGPQFIFQYYEKEERGRGNFPDRFSARQFPNYSSELNVNALLLGDSALYLCASSLLGTGNNEQFFGPGTRLTVL.

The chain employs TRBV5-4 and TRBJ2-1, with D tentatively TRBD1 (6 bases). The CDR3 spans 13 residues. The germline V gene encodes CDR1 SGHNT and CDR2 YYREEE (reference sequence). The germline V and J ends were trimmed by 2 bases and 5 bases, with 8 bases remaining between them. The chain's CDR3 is CASSFTGHNEQFF. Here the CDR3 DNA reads TGTGCCAGCAGCTTCACAGGGCACAATGAGCAGTTCTTC.

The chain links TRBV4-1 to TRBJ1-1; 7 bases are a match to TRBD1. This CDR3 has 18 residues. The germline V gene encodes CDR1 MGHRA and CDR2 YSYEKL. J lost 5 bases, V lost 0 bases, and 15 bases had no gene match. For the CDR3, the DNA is TGCGCCAGCAGCCAAGATATGGTCTGGGCAGGGGGTAGGACTGAAGCTTTCTTT. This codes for CASSQDMVWAGGRTEAFF.

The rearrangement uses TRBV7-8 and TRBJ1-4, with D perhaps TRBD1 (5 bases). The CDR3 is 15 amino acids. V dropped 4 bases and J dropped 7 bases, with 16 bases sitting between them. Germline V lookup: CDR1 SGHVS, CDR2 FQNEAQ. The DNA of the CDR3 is TGTGCCAGCAGCTCCCGGGACTCCCAGGGTGAAAAACTGTTTTTT. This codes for CASSSRDSQGEKLFF.

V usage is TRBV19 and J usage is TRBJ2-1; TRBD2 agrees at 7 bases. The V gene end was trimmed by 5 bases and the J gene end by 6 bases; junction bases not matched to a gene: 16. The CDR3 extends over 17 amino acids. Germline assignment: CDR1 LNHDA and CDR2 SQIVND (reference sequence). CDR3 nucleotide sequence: TGTGCCAGTAGTTTCCCGAGCGGGGCCGGAGGGCTCAATGAGCAGTTCTTC. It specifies CASSFPSGAGGLNEQFF.

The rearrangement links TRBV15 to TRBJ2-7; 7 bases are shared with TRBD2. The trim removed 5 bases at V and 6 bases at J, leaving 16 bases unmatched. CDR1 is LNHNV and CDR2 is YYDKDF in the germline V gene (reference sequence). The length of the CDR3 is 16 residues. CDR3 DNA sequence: TGTGCCACCAGCCAAAAGCAGGGTGGGGGGGTCGTCGAGCAGTACTTC. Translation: CATSQKQGGGVVEQYF.

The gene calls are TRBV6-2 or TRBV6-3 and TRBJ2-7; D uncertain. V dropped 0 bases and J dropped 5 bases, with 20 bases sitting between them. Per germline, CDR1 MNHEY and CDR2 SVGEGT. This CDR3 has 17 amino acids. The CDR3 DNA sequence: TGTGCCAGCAGTTACTCGAATGGTCGACTTTCCGTAGACGAGCAGTACTTC. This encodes CASSYSNGRLSVDEQYF.

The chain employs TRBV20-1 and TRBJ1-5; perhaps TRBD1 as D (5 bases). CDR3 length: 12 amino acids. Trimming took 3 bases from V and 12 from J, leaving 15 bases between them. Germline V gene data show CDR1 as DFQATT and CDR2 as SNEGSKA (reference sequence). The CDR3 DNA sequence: TGCAGTGCTAGTGGGCAGGGTAAACACCAGCATTTT. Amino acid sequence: CSASGQGKHQHF.

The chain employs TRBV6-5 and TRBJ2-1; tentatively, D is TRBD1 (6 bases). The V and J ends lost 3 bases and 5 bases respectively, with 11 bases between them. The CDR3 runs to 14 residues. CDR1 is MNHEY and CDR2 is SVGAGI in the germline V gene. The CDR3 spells CASSYGGFDNEQFF. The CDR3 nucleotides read TGTGCCAGCAGTTATGGGGGCTTCGACAATGAGCAGTTCTTC.

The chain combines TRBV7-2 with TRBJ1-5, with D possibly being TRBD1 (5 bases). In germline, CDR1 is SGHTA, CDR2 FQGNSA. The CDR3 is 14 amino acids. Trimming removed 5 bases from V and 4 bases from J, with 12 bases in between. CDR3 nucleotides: TGTGCCAGCAGCGCAGGGAATCGGAATCAGCCCCAGCATTTT. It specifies CASSAGNRNQPQHF.

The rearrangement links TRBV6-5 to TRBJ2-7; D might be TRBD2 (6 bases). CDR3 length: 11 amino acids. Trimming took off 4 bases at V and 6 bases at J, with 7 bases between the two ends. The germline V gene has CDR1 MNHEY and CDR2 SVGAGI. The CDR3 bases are TGTGCCAGCAGTTCGGGGGTCGAGCAGTACTTC. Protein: CASSSGVEQYF.

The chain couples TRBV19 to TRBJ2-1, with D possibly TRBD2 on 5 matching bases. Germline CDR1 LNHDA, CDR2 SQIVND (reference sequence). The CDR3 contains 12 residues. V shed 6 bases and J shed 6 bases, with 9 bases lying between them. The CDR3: CASSGESNEQFF. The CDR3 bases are TGTGCCAGTAGCGGGGAGAGCAATGAGCAGTTCTTC. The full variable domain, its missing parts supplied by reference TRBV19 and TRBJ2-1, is DGGITQSPKYLFRKEGQNVTLSCEQNLNHDAMYWYRQDPGQGLRLIYYSQIVNDFQKGDIAEGYSVSREKKESFPLTVTSAQKNPTAFYLCASSGESNEQFFGPGTRLTVL.

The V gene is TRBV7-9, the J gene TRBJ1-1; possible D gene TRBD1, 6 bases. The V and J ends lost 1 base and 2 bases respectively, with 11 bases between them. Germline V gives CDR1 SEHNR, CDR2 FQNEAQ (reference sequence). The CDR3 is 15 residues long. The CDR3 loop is CASSLDGGANTEAFF. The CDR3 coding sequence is TGTGCCAGCAGCTTAGACGGGGGGGCAAACACTGAAGCTTTCTTT.

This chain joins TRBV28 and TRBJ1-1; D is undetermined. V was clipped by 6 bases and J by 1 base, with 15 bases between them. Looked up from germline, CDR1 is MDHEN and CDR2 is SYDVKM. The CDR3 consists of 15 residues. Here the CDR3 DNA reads TGTGCCAGCAGCGGTCGTGAACCAACGAACACTGAAGCTTTCTTT. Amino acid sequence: CASSGREPTNTEAFF.

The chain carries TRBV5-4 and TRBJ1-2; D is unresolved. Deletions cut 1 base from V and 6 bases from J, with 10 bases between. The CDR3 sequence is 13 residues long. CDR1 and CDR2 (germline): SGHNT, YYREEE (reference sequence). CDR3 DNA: TGTGCCAGCAGCTTGACATCGGGGAATGGCTACACCTTC. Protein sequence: CASSLTSGNGYTF.

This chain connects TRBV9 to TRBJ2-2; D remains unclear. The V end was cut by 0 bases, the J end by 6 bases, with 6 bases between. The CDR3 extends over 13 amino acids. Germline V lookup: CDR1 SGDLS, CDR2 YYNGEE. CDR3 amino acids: CASSVGSAGELFF. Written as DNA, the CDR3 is TGTGCCAGCAGCGTAGGGTCTGCCGGGGAGCTGTTTTTT.